This T cell receptor (beta chain) was sequenced for a study of cytomegalovirus exposure and HLA in healthy donors. Study-wide context: Inside one of the first data releases sat around 86 million unique TCRs taken from HLA-typed donors. The Caucasian-associated ancestry cluster held roughly 78% of 300 to 450 genotyped donors.

Among the donors, all were healthy bone marrow donors. The study's findings and limits: In a later analysis, TCR association rates varied by HLA locus: DRB1 most, HLA-C fewest.

This CDR3 comprises 15 residues. The germline gives CDR1 MNHEY, CDR2 SVGAGI. J lost 9 bases, V lost 6 bases, and 13 bases had no gene match. PCR amplification relied on 60 Vbeta primers (plus 13 Jbeta primers). Assay used: immunoSEQ multiplex PCR; TCRdb lists only in-frame clones, some missing. The table shows some 120,000 clones, with about three quarters occurring only once. As for this clone: The antigen is not known.

This sequence was found in a human donor in good health. J is TRBJ2-3 and V is TRBV6-5; 9 positions match TRBD2. The sample consisted of PBMCs. CDR3 coding DNA: TGTGCCAGCAGGTACCCCGGGACTAGCTCAGGGACGCAGTATTTT. This translates into CASRYPGTSSGTQYF.